These 27 T cell receptor beta chains originate from one sample sequenced in a study of blood T cell repertoires in COVID-19. The repertoire was sequenced with immunoSEQ multiplex PCR; TCRdb's copy has only in-frame clones and lacks some. The table shows around 400,000 clones, with more than 70% occurring only once. Sequencing was carried out using PBMCs or T cells enriched from blood (not recorded which). The source of these receptors is a woman aged 18-30 years who had been exposed to COVID-19.

J is TRBJ2-1 and V is TRBV6-6; 8 nucleotides line up with TRBD1. Trimming took 5 bases from V and 1 from J; bases not matched to a gene: 4. The germline V gene encodes CDR1 MNHNY and CDR2 SVGAGI (reference sequence). CDR3 length: 15 amino acids. The CDR3 region has the DNA TGTGCCAGCAGTGACGACAGGGGTTCCTACAATGAGCAGTTCTTC. The encoded protein is CASSDDRGSYNEQFF.

In this sample, this clone turned up once. The V gene is TRBV15, the J gene TRBJ1-6; D is undetermined. CDR3 length equals 13 residues. Between the trimmed V and J ends, which lost 0 bases and 9 bases, there was a span of 6 bases. The germline V gene encodes CDR1 LNHNV and CDR2 YYDKDF (reference sequence). The CDR3 loop reads CATSRDAGSPLHF. CDR3 in DNA: TGTGCCACCAGCAGAGATGCAGGTTCACCCCTCCACTTT.

The chain joins TRBV3-1 (or the pseudogene TRBV3-2) to TRBJ2-3; 9 bases are a match to TRBD2. V lost 5 bases and J lost 8; bases outside the gene matches: 11. This CDR3 has 15 residues. Germline CDR1 and CDR2: LGHDT and YNNKEL (reference sequence). The CDR3 DNA sequence: TGTGCCAGCAGCGATATGACTAGCGGAGCCTTTACGCAGTATTTT. Translated, it gives CASSDMTSGAFTQYF.

Here the CDR3 reads CASSITESYEQYF. The CDR3 DNA follows: TGTGCCAGCTCAATAACCGAGTCCTACGAGCAGTACTTC. The chain combines TRBV18 with TRBJ2-7; D not certain. From germline, CDR1 is KGHSH and CDR2 LQKENI. This CDR3 has 13 residues. V lost 5 bases and J 1 base, leaving 9 bases between the germline ends. The full variable domain, completed using reference TRBV18 and TRBJ2-7, is NAGVMQNPRHLVRRRGQEARLRCSPMKGHSHVYWYRQLPEEGLKFMVYLQKENIIDESGMPKERFSAEFPKEGPSILRIQQVVRGDSAAYFCASSITESYEQYFGPGTRLTVT.

CDR3 residues: CASSLAGGRHNEQFF. DNA of the CDR3: TGTGCCAGCAGCTTGGCGGGAGGGAGGCACAATGAGCAGTTCTTC. V gene TRBV7-7 combines with J gene TRBJ2-1, with 9 bases matching TRBD2. The trim removed 3 bases at V and 5 bases at J, leaving 5 bases unmatched. CDR3 length equals 15 residues. From germline, CDR1 is SSHAT and CDR2 FNYEAQ (reference sequence).

The V call is TRBV7-6, the J call TRBJ2-7, with 8 nucleotides matching TRBD2. Germline trimming cut 5 bases from V and 7 bases from J; bases unmatched to any gene: 13. In germline, CDR1 is SGHVS, CDR2 FNYEAQ. This CDR3 spans 15 amino acids. The chain's CDR3 is CASSHPFGRAGEQYF. DNA of the CDR3: TGTGCCAGCAGCCACCCTTTCGGGAGGGCCGGAGAGCAGTACTTC.

This chain uses TRBV6-5 with TRBJ2-7; 11 bases agree with TRBD1. CDR1 MNHEY and CDR2 SVGAGI come from the germline V gene. V gave up 7 bases and J gave up 2 bases; unmatched junction bases: 4. This CDR3 comprises 14 residues. The DNA for the CDR3 is TGTGCCAGCATCGGGACAGGGGGTCCCTACGAGCAGTACTTC. Its protein product is CASIGTGGPYEQYF.

The genes are TRBV14 and TRBJ2-1, with D maybe TRBD1 (6 bases). Trimming shortened V by 4 bases and J by 7 bases, and 20 bases separated the two germline ends. The CDR3 is 16 residues long. The germline V gene encodes CDR1 SGHDN and CDR2 FVKESK. The CDR3: CASSPLLGTRWNEQFF. The CDR3 bases are TGTGCCAGCAGCCCCCTTCTCGGGACACGGTGGAATGAGCAGTTCTTC. The full variable domain, rest sourced from reference TRBV14 and TRBJ2-1, is EAGVTQFPSHSVIEKGQTVTLRCDPISGHDNLYWYRRVMGKEIKFLLHFVKESKQDESGMPNNRFLAERTGGTYSTLKVQPAELEDSGVYFCASSPLLGTRWNEQFFGPGTRLTVL.

The chain combines TRBV3-1 (or the pseudogene TRBV3-2) with TRBJ1-1; possible D gene TRBD1, 6 bases. With 2 bases removed from V and 4 bases from J, the gap between germline ends came to 17 bases. The CDR3 has 16 residues. Germline CDR1 reads LGHDT; CDR2 reads YNNKEL (reference sequence). CDR3 in DNA: TGTGCCAGCAGCCAACAGAACCAGGGGTTTGCCACTGAAGCTTTCTTT. Encoded protein: CASSQQNQGFATEAFF.

The J gene is TRBJ1-1, the V gene TRBV3-1 (or the pseudogene TRBV3-2); the D is unclear. V was pared by 2 bases and J by 2 bases, with 9 bases between. The germline gives CDR1 LGHDT, CDR2 YNNKEL (reference sequence). CDR3 size: 14 residues. The CDR3 here is CASSQYDFNTEAFF. The CDR3 nucleotides are TGTGCCAGCAGCCAATACGACTTCAACACTGAAGCTTTCTTT.

This clone was seen a single time. The rearrangement uses TRBV5-1 and TRBJ2-7, with 7 nucleotides matching TRBD2. CDR1 and CDR2 from the germline V gene are SGHRS and YFSETQ. The CDR3 runs 16 residues. Trimming cost V 0 bases and J 4 bases; bases outside gene matches: 10. Written as DNA, the CDR3 is TGCGCCAGCAGCTTGGCTCGGGGGGACCCCCGGTACGAGCAGTACTTC. Encoded protein: CASSLARGDPRYEQYF.

This chain links TRBV10-2 with TRBJ1-5; TRBD1 is a possible D gene (6 bases). This CDR3 contains 13 residues. V gave up 6 bases and J gave up 7 bases, with 13 bases separating them. Germline values: CDR1 WSHSY, CDR2 SAAADI. The CDR3 reads CASSRDTGQPQHF. The CDR3, as DNA: TGCGCCAGCAGCCGGGACACCGGACAGCCCCAGCATTTT.

This clone was counted between two and nine times. The chain couples TRBV11-1 to TRBJ2-3; the D gene is possibly TRBD2 (5 bases). Trimming cost V 5 bases and J 5 bases, with 17 bases left between them. The CDR3 contains 15 residues. Germline V lookup: CDR1 SGHAT, CDR2 FQDESV (reference sequence). This chain's CDR3 is CASSPNYDGVDTQYF. The DNA of the CDR3 is TGTGCCAGCAGCCCCAATTACGACGGGGTAGATACGCAGTATTTT.

The rearrangement joins TRBV25-1 to TRBJ1-2; 9 bases fit TRBD1. This CDR3 spans 13 amino acids. CDR1 is MGHDK, CDR2 SYGVNS, per germline. Trimming took 4 bases from V and 7 from J; bases not matched to a gene: 4. CDR3 bases: TGTGCCAGCAGTGGGGACAGGGCGGGTGGCTACACCTTC. Encoded protein: CASSGDRAGGYTF.

This sequence joins TRBV9 and TRBJ2-7; 7 bases align to TRBD2. Germline V gives CDR1 SGDLS, CDR2 YYNGEE. The CDR3 consists of 13 residues. J gave up 2 bases and V 2 bases, and 1 base lay outside the gene matches. CDR3 in amino acids: CASSVGTTYEQYF. The DNA of the CDR3 is TGTGCCAGCAGCGTCGGGACTACCTACGAGCAGTACTTC. The complete variable domain, with remaining parts taken from reference TRBV9 and TRBJ2-7, reads DSGVTQTPKHLITATGQRVTLRCSPRSGDLSVYWYQQSLDQGLQFLIQYYNGEERAKGNILERFSAQQFPDLHSELNLSSLELGDSALYFCASSVGTTYEQYFGPGTRLTVT.

The V and J genes are TRBV7-2 and TRBJ1-4; 9 bases map to TRBD1. This CDR3 spans 16 amino acids. The V and J ends lost 5 bases and 7 bases, in that order; junction bases with no gene match: 11. CDR1 and CDR2 (germline): SGHTA, FQGNSA. The CDR3 loop is CASSASTGGGGEKLFF. In DNA form, the CDR3 reads TGTGCCAGCAGCGCCTCAACAGGGGGCGGAGGTGAAAAACTGTTTTTT.

The V and J genes are TRBV15 and TRBJ2-7, with D perhaps TRBD1 (8 bases). The CDR3 is 13 amino acids. Trimming took 5 bases from V and 6 from J, leaving 14 bases between them. CDR1 LNHNV and CDR2 YYDKDF come from the germline V gene (reference sequence). The CDR3 sequence: CATSLQGEGEQYF. The CDR3 nucleotides are TGTGCCACCAGCTTACAGGGGGAGGGCGAGCAGTACTTC.

In regard to this clone: Different DNA sequences within this sample yield the same CDR3. The V and J genes are TRBV28 and TRBJ2-7, with a weak D call TRBD2 (5 bases). This CDR3 has 14 amino acids. Germline-derived CDR1 and CDR2 are MDHEN and SYDVKM. With 2 bases removed from V and 0 bases from J, the gap between germline ends came to 8 bases. As DNA, the CDR3 is TGTGCCAGCAGTTTAGGGAGAGACTCCTACGAGCAGTACTTC. The encoded protein is CASSLGRDSYEQYF.

The gene calls are TRBV12-5 and TRBJ2-2; 10 bases fit TRBD1. The CDR3 covers 15 residues. Germline values: CDR1 LGHNT, CDR2 FRNRAP. The V segment lost 4 bases and the J segment 3 bases; nucleotides outside the gene matches: 2. CDR3 nucleotide sequence: TGTGCTAGTGGTTGGGGGACAGGGGACACCGGGGAGCTGTTTTTT. It yields the protein CASGWGTGDTGELFF.

The V gene is TRBV5-1, the J gene TRBJ2-1, with 7 bases that match TRBD2. Germline V lookup: CDR1 SGHRS, CDR2 YFSETQ. V shed 0 bases and J 10 bases; nucleotides not matched to a gene: 10. The CDR3 loop spans 15 amino acids. The CDR3 loop reads CASSLEASGVWEQFF. CDR3 in DNA: TGCGCCAGCAGCTTGGAGGCTAGCGGCGTTTGGGAGCAGTTCTTC.

The chain combines TRBV3-1 (or the pseudogene TRBV3-2) with TRBJ2-7; tentative D call: TRBD1 (5 bases). The germline V gene has CDR1 LGHDT and CDR2 YNNKEL (reference sequence). V dropped 0 bases and J dropped 8 bases, with 14 bases sitting between them. There are 14 residues in the CDR3. In DNA form, the CDR3 reads TGTGCCAGCAGCCAAGACAGGGCCCAAGCCAAGCAGTACTTC. This encodes CASSQDRAQAKQYF.

This clone appeared many times. The chain links TRBV4-1 to TRBJ2-7; D not certain. Germline-derived CDR1 and CDR2 are MGHRA and YSYEKL. The CDR3 sequence is 13 residues long. Trimming pared 1 base from V and 2 bases from J, leaving 6 bases between. CDR3 bases: TGCGCCAGCAGCCAAGGAGCTACCTACGAGCAGTACTTC. The encoded protein is CASSQGATYEQYF.

This rearrangement joins TRBV5-6 to TRBJ1-2; 9 bases agree with TRBD1. Germline V CDR1 and CDR2: SGHDT, YYEEEE. The junction had 15 bases not matched to a gene; V was cut back by 3 bases and J by 6 bases. CDR3 length: 17 residues. In DNA, the CDR3 is TGTGCCAGCAGCTCTACAGGGGGCGAGGCAAGGCAAGATGGCTACACCTTC. Amino acids: CASSSTGGEARQDGYTF.

CDR3 loop: CASSVTRGAGANVLTF. CDR3 sequence (DNA): TGTGCCAGCAGCGTAACGCGGGGGGCTGGGGCCAACGTCCTGACTTTC. The chain links TRBV9 to TRBJ2-6; 8 bases are a match to TRBD2. J gave up 2 bases and V 1 base, and 2 bases lay outside the gene matches. Germline CDR1 reads SGDLS; CDR2 reads YYNGEE. The CDR3 spans 16 residues.

The rearrangement uses TRBV14 and TRBJ1-2; 7 positions match TRBD1. This CDR3 has 15 residues. V lost 4 bases and J lost 3; bases outside the gene matches: 8. Germline V gene lookup returns CDR1 SGHDN and CDR2 FVKESK. The CDR3 loop reads CASSPGQPTYYGYTF. The CDR3 DNA is TGTGCCAGCAGCCCGGGACAGCCCACCTACTATGGCTACACCTTC.

The genes are TRBV2 and TRBJ2-7; 8 bases are shared with TRBD2. V lost 6 bases, J lost 2 bases, and 9 bases stayed unmatched. The CDR3 has 15 amino acids. In germline, CDR1 is SNHLY, CDR2 FYNNEI. For the CDR3, the DNA is TGTGCCAGCAGGGAGGGTAGCGGGGTTACCTACGAGCAGTACTTC. Its protein product is CASREGSGVTYEQYF.

Written as DNA, the CDR3 is TGTGCCAGCAGCCCTCGGTCCGGGGAGCTGTTTTTT. Protein: CASSPRSGELFF. The chain has TRBV7-9 and TRBJ2-2; D is undetermined. The CDR3 length is 12 residues. CDR1 and CDR2 (germline): SEHNR, FQNEAQ (reference sequence). V was pared by 5 bases and J by 6 bases, with 7 bases between.